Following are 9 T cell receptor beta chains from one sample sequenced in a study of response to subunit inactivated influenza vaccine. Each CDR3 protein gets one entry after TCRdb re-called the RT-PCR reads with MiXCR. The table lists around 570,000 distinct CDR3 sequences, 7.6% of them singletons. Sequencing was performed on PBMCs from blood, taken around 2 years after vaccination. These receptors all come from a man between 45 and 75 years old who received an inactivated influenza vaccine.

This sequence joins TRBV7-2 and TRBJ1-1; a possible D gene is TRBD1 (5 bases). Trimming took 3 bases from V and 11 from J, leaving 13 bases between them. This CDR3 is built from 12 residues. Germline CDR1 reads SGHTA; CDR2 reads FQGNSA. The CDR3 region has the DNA TGTGCCAGCAGCTTGAAGGAGGGGCGCGCTTTCTTT. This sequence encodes CASSLKEGRAFF.

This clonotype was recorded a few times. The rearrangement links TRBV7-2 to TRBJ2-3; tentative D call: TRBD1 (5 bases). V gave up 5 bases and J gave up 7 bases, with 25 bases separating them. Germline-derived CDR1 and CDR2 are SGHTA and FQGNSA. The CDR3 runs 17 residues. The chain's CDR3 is CASSQTARTLGRHTQYF. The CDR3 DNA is TGTGCCAGCAGCCAAACCGCGCGGACACTCGGTCGGCATACGCAGTATTTT.

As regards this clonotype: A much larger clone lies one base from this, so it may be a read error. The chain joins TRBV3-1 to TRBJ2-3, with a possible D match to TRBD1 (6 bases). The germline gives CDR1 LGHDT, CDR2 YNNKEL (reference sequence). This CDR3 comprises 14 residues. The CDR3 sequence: CASCQLGAPDTQYF. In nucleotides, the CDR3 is TGTGCCAGCTGCCAGCTGGGGGCCCCAGATACGCAGTATTTT.

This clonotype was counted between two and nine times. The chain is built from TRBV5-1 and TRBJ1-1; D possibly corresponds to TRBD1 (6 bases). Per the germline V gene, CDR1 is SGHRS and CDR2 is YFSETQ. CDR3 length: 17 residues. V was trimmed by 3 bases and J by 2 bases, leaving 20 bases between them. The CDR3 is CASSSYSGQRRNTEAFF. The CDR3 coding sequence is TGCGCCAGCAGCTCCTACTCTGGACAGAGACGCAACACTGAAGCTTTCTTT.

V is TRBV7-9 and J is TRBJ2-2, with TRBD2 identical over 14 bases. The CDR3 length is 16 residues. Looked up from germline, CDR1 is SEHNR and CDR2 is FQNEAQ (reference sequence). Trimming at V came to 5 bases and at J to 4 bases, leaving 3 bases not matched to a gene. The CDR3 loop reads CASSRLAGGLTGELFF. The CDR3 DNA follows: TGTGCCAGCAGCAGACTAGCGGGAGGGCTCACCGGGGAGCTGTTTTTT.

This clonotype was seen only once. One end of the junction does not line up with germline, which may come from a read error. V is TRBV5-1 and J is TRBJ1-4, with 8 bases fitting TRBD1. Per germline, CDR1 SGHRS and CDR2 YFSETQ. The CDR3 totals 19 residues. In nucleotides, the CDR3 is TGCGACAGCAGCTTGGCCTCCGGGACAGGACGTATGCCTAATGAAAAACTGTTTTTT. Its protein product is CDSSLASGTGRMPNEKLFF.

The CDR3 DNA follows: TGTGCCAGCAGTTTATATCTCGGACAGTCTGAAGAGACCCAGTACTTC. This sequence encodes CASSLYLGQSEETQYF. The rearrangement uses TRBV28 and TRBJ2-5; possibly TRBD1 for D (6 bases). This CDR3 has 16 residues. The V gene lost 1 base and the J gene lost 3 bases, with 15 bases spanning the gap. Per germline, CDR1 MDHEN and CDR2 SYDVKM.

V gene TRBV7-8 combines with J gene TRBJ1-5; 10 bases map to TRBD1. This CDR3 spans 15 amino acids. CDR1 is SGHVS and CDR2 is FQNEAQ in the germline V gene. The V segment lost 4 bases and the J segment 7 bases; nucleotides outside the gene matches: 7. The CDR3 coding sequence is TGTGCCAGCAGCTCCGGGACAGGGGTATTCCAGCCCCAGCATTTT. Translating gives CASSSGTGVFQPQHF.

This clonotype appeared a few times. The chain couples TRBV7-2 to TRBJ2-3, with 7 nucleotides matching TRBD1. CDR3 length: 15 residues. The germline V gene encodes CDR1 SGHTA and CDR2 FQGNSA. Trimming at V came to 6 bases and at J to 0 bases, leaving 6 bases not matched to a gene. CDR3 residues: CASRKLGGSTDTQYF. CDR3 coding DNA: TGTGCCAGCAGGAAACTAGGGGGCAGCACAGATACGCAGTATTTT.